This T cell receptor (beta chain) was found in a study of patients and donors after allogeneic stem cell transplantation. The J segment lost 10 bases and the V segment lost 5 bases, leaving 11 bases of the junction unmatched. Germline CDR1 is SEHNR and CDR2 is FQNEAQ (reference sequence). The CDR3 contains 15 residues. One entry per CDR3 protein results from TCRdb running MiXCR on the RT-PCR reads. The table lists about 200,000 distinct CDR3 sequences, 35% to 50% of them singletons, with 33% in the top ten. Sequenced input: blood, either unsorted or a sorted T cell fraction (not recorded which). This sequence was found in a human donor who was either an allogeneic HSCT recipient or a stem cell or donor lymphocyte infusion donor (not recorded which). It is not recorded whose cells these are; they may come from a transplant donor. This chain links TRBV7-9 with TRBJ1-4; 9 bases are a match to TRBD1. CDR3: CASSRGQGNIVKLFF. CDR3 nucleotide sequence: TGTGCCAGCAGCCGAGGACAGGGGAACATCGTAAAACTGTTTTTT.